The rows below give T cell receptor beta chains drawn from one sample of a study of blood T cell repertoires in COVID-19. The repertoire was sequenced with immunoSEQ multiplex PCR; TCRdb's copy has only in-frame clones and lacks some. This table has hundreds of thousands of clones, 75% to 90% appearing once. The specimen sequenced was peripheral blood. Every receptor here comes from a woman aged 50 to 60 with COVID-19, enrolled during active disease. The CDR3 runs from the conserved cysteine through the conserved F or W. Each record gives: D gene, J gene, V gene, CDR3 protein. A D gene is named only where the DNA matches it firmly.

d_call: NA
j_call: TRBJ2-3
v_call: TRBV10-1
cdr3_aa: CASSESTGLTTDTQYF

d_call: NA
j_call: TRBJ2-7
v_call: TRBV11-2
cdr3_aa: CASSARVGNGEQYF

d_call: TRBD2
j_call: TRBJ2-7
v_call: TRBV5-4
cdr3_aa: CASSYGLAGGPYEQYF

d_call: NA
j_call: TRBJ2-2
v_call: TRBV11-2
cdr3_aa: CASSLSGGNTGELFF

d_call: NA
j_call: TRBJ1-2
v_call: TRBV18
cdr3_aa: CASSPAGLSYGYTF

d_call: NA
j_call: TRBJ2-7
v_call: TRBV5-5
cdr3_aa: CASISLRTPEQYF

d_call: NA
j_call: TRBJ2-1
v_call: TRBV19
cdr3_aa: CASSIDGRGYNEQFF

d_call: NA
j_call: TRBJ1-5
v_call: TRBV19
cdr3_aa: CASSMGNLLNQPQHF

d_call: TRBD1
j_call: TRBJ1-3
v_call: TRBV5-5
cdr3_aa: CASSPTTGGSGNTIYF

d_call: TRBD1
j_call: TRBJ1-2
v_call: TRBV5-8
cdr3_aa: CASSPIGTGSPYGYTF

d_call: TRBD2
j_call: TRBJ2-3
v_call: TRBV11-3
cdr3_aa: CASSYDQRGTQYF

d_call: TRBD1
j_call: TRBJ2-7
v_call: TRBV7-9
cdr3_aa: CASSVQGALDEQYF

d_call: NA
j_call: TRBJ2-3
v_call: TRBV29-1
cdr3_aa: CSVSGTYLDTQYF

d_call: TRBD1
j_call: TRBJ2-7
v_call: TRBV4-3
cdr3_aa: CASSLTGVDEQYF

d_call: NA
j_call: TRBJ1-3
v_call: TRBV9
cdr3_aa: CASSARMGGNGNTIYF

d_call: TRBD2
j_call: TRBJ2-7
v_call: TRBV7-8
cdr3_aa: CASSISSGLGEQYF

d_call: TRBD1
j_call: TRBJ1-1
v_call: TRBV6-5
cdr3_aa: CASTILQGATEAFF

d_call: NA
j_call: TRBJ1-6
v_call: TRBV2
cdr3_aa: CASSPTNTGSPLHF

d_call: NA
j_call: TRBJ2-7
v_call: TRBV5-1
cdr3_aa: CASSVLAIGGYEQYF

d_call: TRBD2
j_call: TRBJ2-3
v_call: TRBV24-1
cdr3_aa: CATSDFLLAGAQADTQYF

d_call: TRBD2
j_call: TRBJ2-7
v_call: TRBV27
cdr3_aa: CASSLAPSGNYEQYF

d_call: NA
j_call: TRBJ2-7
v_call: TRBV18
cdr3_aa: CASSPSISNSMEQYF

d_call: TRBD1
j_call: TRBJ2-7
v_call: TRBV6-5
cdr3_aa: CASSYQGAKYF

d_call: TRBD1
j_call: TRBJ1-2
v_call: TRBV10-3
cdr3_aa: CAISGQGYGYTF